This T cell receptor (beta chain) came from a study of beta chain features in type 1 diabetes (dated by TCRdb to the late 2010s). A note on the overall study: No differences in mean age, gender distribution, total cell number or subset yield were found between patients and healthy donors. Regulatory and stem cell-like memory subsets were isolated from only 8 patients and about eight healthy donors, whereas naive and central memory subsets came from all 28 donors. In the study, recently diagnosed type 1 diabetes patients and matched healthy donors were compared on the TCRB repertoires of their sorted circulating CD4+ T cell subsets. A total of roughly 99 million sorted cells were examined across all samples, and the number of cells per subset was strongly correlated with RNA yield. Paper-wide results and their limitations: Fewer insertions and more nucleotide deletions at VDJ recombination sites were observed in patients with type 1 diabetes, implying thymic rearrangement abnormalities. HLA sub-analyses involved small numbers of individuals, so any influence of HLA type on TCRB rearrangement remained unresolved. Shorter templates might be favored by PCR, yet because patient and control samples were amplified and corrected together, any such skew would affect both groups equally. In all four CD4+ subsets, TCRB CDR3 length was moderately but significantly shorter in type 1 diabetes patients. Because cDNA was sequenced instead of genomic DNA, activated cells with high expression could be over-represented, although the groups did not differ in activation or CD3 levels. Naive, central memory and regulatory TCRB repertoires appeared to be more similar among patients than among healthy donors.

Trimming removed 0 bases from V and 0 bases from J; the gene matches leave 7 bases unexplained. The germline V gene supplies CDR1 SGHRS and CDR2 YFSETQ. The CDR3 holds 18 amino acids from the cysteine to the phenylalanine. Only CDR3 DNA is held: 54 bases, read in frame from base 1. A single peripheral blood draw of 95 to 150 mL on average was collected from each donor into heparinised tubes. Naive, central memory, regulatory and stem cell-like memory CD4+ T cells were sorted on a BD FACSAria II using a panel including CD45RO, CCR7, CD25, CD127, CD95 and CD27. A purity above 98% was achieved for all sorted populations. PBMCs were isolated right away by Lymphoprep density gradient centrifugation and were stained directly, without culture. Samples were stained and sorted in pairs, with one healthy donor and one patient per experiment, so that batch effects were minimized. The High Capacity cDNA Reverse Transcription Kit was used to reverse transcribe all of the isolated RNA, meaning that expressed TCRB transcripts were what got sequenced. Deep immunoSEQ sequencing was performed on naive, central memory and regulatory T cell samples, with an average of about 4 million total reads per sample. Sorted cells were lysed in RLT buffer and RNA was extracted with DNase-treated RNeasy Micro or Mini kits, depending on cell number. Each cell subset was processed on its own to prevent cross-contamination, while patient and healthy donor samples were processed together. The immunoSEQ multiplex PCR was used to amplify TCRB sequences from cDNA, yielding 87-bp fragments that span the CDR3 region. Amplicons were sequenced on the Illumina HiSeq platform. In the paper's pipeline: Synthetic template baselines were used to correct PCR bias computationally, reads within Hamming distance 2 were collapsed together, and singletons that could not be merged were discarded. By aligning reads against IMGT, V, D and J genes, CDR3 length, and insertions or deletions at six rearrangement sites were assigned. Clonotype counts were normalized to sorted cell number within each subset before computing true diversity and Gini coefficients with the tcR R package. Repertoire sharing was quantified using the overlap coefficient calculated on TCRB nucleotide sequences. This immuneACCESS table, as held by TCRdb, lists in-frame sequences with V and J called but not all clones. Of the missing ones, under half trace to an unresolved V gene in checked studies; the others have no known cause. Clone size and the V and J calls come from that table; the DNA yielded D and trimming. Across this sample there are about 150,000 clones, with over 8.5% seen only once. The ten largest account for around 2% of the sample.

This clone was recorded many times. Its antigen is unknown. The sample holds no much larger clone one base away, and base qualities are not on file. What was sequenced was central memory CD4+ T cells from blood. The sequence was collected from a man between 18 and 29 years old in good health. Here the chain combines TRBV5-1 and TRBJ2-4, with 9 middle bases fitting TRBD1. CDR3 sequence: CASSLARDRVLAKNIQYF. The base sequence is TGCGCCAGCAGCTTGGCCCGGGACAGGGTGCTAGCCAAAAACATTCAGTACTTC.